The source of this T cell receptor beta chain is a study of cytomegalovirus exposure and HLA in healthy donors. Study-level results: The authors later found most CMV-associated TCR beta chains appeared HLA-restricted. Certain sequence variants were highly shared and formed a cluster, and this cluster was likely a sequencing artifact. The productive fraction for most TCR beta V segments was about 90% or about 30% in an earlier analysis.

Points on this clone: What it recognizes is unknown. Germline and junction disagree at one end, which may indicate a read error.

Germline assignment: CDR1 SEHNR and CDR2 FQNEAQ (reference sequence). There are 14 residues in the CDR3. Primers for the PCR totalled 60 Vbeta and 13 Jbeta. Assay used: immunoSEQ multiplex PCR; TCRdb lists only in-frame clones, some missing. Altogether around 150,000 clones are present, 75% to 90% being singletons, with the ten largest covering 1.9%. This TCR came from a woman under 30 in good health and CMV-seronegative. Source material: PBMCs. The chain joins TRBV7-9 to TRBJ1-1; 9 nucleotides line up with TRBD1. The CDR3 coding sequence is TGTTCCAGCCTAAAACAGGGGGCGAACACTGAAGCTTTCTTT. It translates to CSSLKQGANTEAFF.